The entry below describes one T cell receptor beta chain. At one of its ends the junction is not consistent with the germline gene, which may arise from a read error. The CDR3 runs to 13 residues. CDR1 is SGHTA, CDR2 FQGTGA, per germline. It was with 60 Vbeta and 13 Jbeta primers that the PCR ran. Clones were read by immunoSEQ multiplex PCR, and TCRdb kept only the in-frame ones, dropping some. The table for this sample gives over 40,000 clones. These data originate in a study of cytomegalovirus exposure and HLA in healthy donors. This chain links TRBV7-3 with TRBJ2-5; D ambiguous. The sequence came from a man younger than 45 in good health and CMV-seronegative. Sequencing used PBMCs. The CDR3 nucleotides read TGTGCCAGCAGCCTAACTCTACGGGAGACCCAGTACTTC. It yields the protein CASSLTLRETQYF.